This T cell receptor beta chain comes out of a study of identical twins (dated by TCRdb to 2016 to 2018). As for the study more broadly: To test whether fetal clonotypes persist, this study deep-sequenced TCR alpha and beta repertoires from monozygotic twins, from unrelated adults of various ages, and from cord blood. To rule out contamination, replicate twin experiments were performed at different times with different library preparation protocols. What the authors observed across the whole study: Excess twin sharing in beta out-of-frame sequences was weaker because fewer shared sequences lowered the signal-to-noise ratio. Abundant cord blood beta clonotypes carried fewer insertions; young adult naive repertoires showed a weaker similar trend, while memory repertoires showed none. Invariant T cells such as MAIT and iNKT could partly confound zero-insertion analyses, although diverse VJ usage argued against such confounding for most clonotypes. Because the same donors could not be followed over many years, conclusions were based on cross-sectional statistical analysis. Out-of-frame TCR alpha sequences shared between twins showed an excess of low generation-probability sequences compared with coincidental sharing between unrelated individuals. In monozygotic twins, recombination models systematically underestimated out-of-frame TCR alpha sharing, but the models matched the sharing seen between unrelated individuals.

The CDR3 has 11 amino acids, counting the end cysteine and phenylalanine. The kept DNA is CDR3 alone, 33 bases in frame from the first base. The trim is 1 base for V and 7 bases for J, with a gap of 2 bases between the germline ends. Based on the germline V gene, the CDR1 and CDR2 sequences are LGHNT and FRNRAP. Regarding this clonotype: No cognate antigen has been identified for it. No base-level quality is on record; no much larger clone is a single base apart.

All donors were healthy Caucasians. Three pairs of female monozygotic twins, all aged 18 to 29 years, were included in the twin cohort. Positive isolation kits from Invitrogen were used to isolate the CD4+ and CD8+ T cell populations. Library preparation used 5' RACE. Sequenced on an Illumina HiSeq 2000. A universal primer binding site was added through template switching, and the final cDNA carried a unique molecular identifier so that TCR cDNA molecules could be counted accurately. Specific primers in the conserved constant-segment region were used to synthesize first-strand cDNA for TCR alpha and beta chains. To control for contamination, every cDNA library was double barcoded, receiving both a SMART-Mk sample barcode and Illumina barcodes. Two successive PCR steps introduced TruSeq adapter sequences along with Illumina sample barcodes. The Illumina HiSeq platform was used with custom primers to sequence TCR alpha and beta cDNA libraries. The paper's data handling went like this. MiGEC processed the raw reads to extract unique molecular identifiers, while MiXCR was used to determine the CDR3 positions. For each individual, recombination models were inferred using an EM algorithm with the repgenHMM and IGoR tools. The tcR package in R was used for shared clonotype analysis, with sharing normalized by the product of cloneset sizes. To study raw recombination without the effects of thymic and clonal selection, out-of-frame nonproductive sequences were analyzed. TCRdb passed the public sequencing reads through fastp at Q25 and MiXCR, retaining productive beta sequences. Every distinct CDR3 protein forms one entry, paired with its most common genes and DNA. V and J calls and clone size were set by TCRdb, not the authors. The sample includes a few hundred thousand distinct CDR3 sequences, with around 15% observed a single time. The ten largest clones add up to 0.44% of the sample.

This same sample was also taken into another study, of yellow fever vaccine responses in identical twins. The second paper further reports: The authors reported that the T cell response to vaccination in identical twins appeared partly convergent and partly personalized. In identical twins, the study followed T cell clones that responded to the vaccine with precision.

The clonotype comes from a young woman in good health. The chain uses TRBV12-5 and TRBJ1-5; the D gene identity is not certain. The source material was CD4+ T cells sorted from blood. The CDR3 protein is CASGLGQPQHF. The DNA sequence reads TGTGCTAGTGGTTTGGGCCAGCCCCAGCATTTT.